These T cell receptor beta chains were read from a single sample in a study. Repertoires were generated with immunoSEQ multiplex PCR, while TCRdb's copy carries only in-frame clones and drops some. This table has approximately 53,000 clones, 90% to 95% appearing once. The material sequenced was PBMCs. The source is a man aged 35 to 55 with rheumatoid arthritis. The CDR3 runs from the conserved cysteine through the conserved F or W. The D gene is left open where the match is weak. Only some rows state a clone size, as once, few, many or a class for expanded clones.

d_call: NA; v_call: TRBV6-1; j_call: TRBJ1-5; clone_size: few; cdr3_nt: TGTGCCAGCAGTCTCTCGGGGGTTCAGCCCCAGCATTTT; cdr3_aa: CASSLSGVQPQHF
d_call: NA; v_call: TRBV19; j_call: TRBJ2-7; clone_size: NA; cdr3_nt: TGTGCCAGTGGGGCAGATAGTATCTACGAGCAGTACTTC; cdr3_aa: CASGADSIYEQYF
d_call: TRBD2; v_call: TRBV5-1; j_call: TRBJ2-1; clone_size: NA; cdr3_nt: TGCGCCAGCAGCTTGGGACTAGCGTCGAGCTCCTACAATGAGCAGTTCTTC; cdr3_aa: CASSLGLASSSYNEQFF
d_call: NA; v_call: TRBV5-6; j_call: TRBJ1-2; clone_size: NA; cdr3_nt: TGTGCCAGCAGCTTTCGGCCCCCTTGGAGGGACGACGGCTACACCTTC; cdr3_aa: CASSFRPPWRDDGYTF
d_call: NA; v_call: TRBV11-2; j_call: TRBJ2-7; clone_size: NA; cdr3_nt: TGTGCCAGCAGCTTAGGACAGTCCTACGAGCAGTACTTC; cdr3_aa: CASSLGQSYEQYF
d_call: NA; v_call: TRBV23-1; j_call: TRBJ1-1; clone_size: NA; cdr3_nt: TGCGCCAGCGCCATATGGACAGAAATGAACACTGAAGCTTTCTTT; cdr3_aa: CASAIWTEMNTEAFF
d_call: NA; v_call: TRBV6-2/TRBV6-3; j_call: TRBJ1-2; clone_size: NA; cdr3_nt: TGTGCCAGCAGTGGACAGAGTACCTATGGCTACACCTTC; cdr3_aa: CASSGQSTYGYTF
d_call: NA; v_call: TRBV12-3/TRBV12-4; j_call: TRBJ2-2; clone_size: NA; cdr3_nt: TGTGCCAGCAGTTGGGCAAACACCGGGGAGCTGTTTTTT; cdr3_aa: CASSWANTGELFF
d_call: NA; v_call: TRBV19; j_call: TRBJ1-1; clone_size: NA; cdr3_nt: TGTGCCAGTAGTATCTTTTCGGACAGCACTGAAGCTTTCTTT; cdr3_aa: CASSIFSDSTEAFF
d_call: NA; v_call: TRBV19; j_call: TRBJ1-1; clone_size: NA; cdr3_nt: TGTGCCAGTATTGATACAGGGTGGAACACTGAAGCTTTCTTT; cdr3_aa: CASIDTGWNTEAFF
d_call: NA; v_call: TRBV20-1; j_call: TRBJ1-1; clone_size: once; cdr3_nt: TGCAGTGCGGGGAACACTGAAGCTTTCTTT; cdr3_aa: CSAGNTEAFF
d_call: TRBD2; v_call: TRBV4-3; j_call: TRBJ2-4; clone_size: NA; cdr3_nt: TGCGCCAGCAGCCAAGCTAGCGGGCTAGCCAAAAACATTCAGTACTTC; cdr3_aa: CASSQASGLAKNIQYF
d_call: TRBD1; v_call: TRBV29-1; j_call: TRBJ1-5; clone_size: once; cdr3_nt: TGCAGCGTTCCCGGACAGGGAAGCAATCAGCCCCAGCATTTT; cdr3_aa: CSVPGQGSNQPQHF
d_call: TRBD2; v_call: TRBV4-1; j_call: TRBJ2-7; clone_size: NA; cdr3_nt: TGCGCCAGCAGCCAAGTGCTAGCGGGAGATAGCTACGAGCAGTACTTC; cdr3_aa: CASSQVLAGDSYEQYF
d_call: NA; v_call: TRBV15; j_call: TRBJ2-5; clone_size: NA; cdr3_nt: TGTGCCACCAGCAGAGATCGAGGGGAAGGGGCTGTTATCGAGCTCCAAGAGACCCAGTACTTC; cdr3_aa: CATSRDRGEGAVIELQETQYF
d_call: NA; v_call: TRBV11-2; j_call: TRBJ2-6; clone_size: NA; cdr3_nt: TGTGCCAGCAGCTCCACAGGGATTGGGGCCAACGTCCTGACTTTC; cdr3_aa: CASSSTGIGANVLTF
d_call: TRBD1; v_call: TRBV5-1; j_call: TRBJ2-3; clone_size: NA; cdr3_nt: TGCGCCAGCAGCCCGGGACAGGCCGACACAGATACGCAGTATTTT; cdr3_aa: CASSPGQADTDTQYF
d_call: TRBD1; v_call: TRBV28; j_call: TRBJ1-6; clone_size: NA; cdr3_nt: TGTGCCAGCAGCCTCGGACAGGGGTACTCACCCCTCCACTTT; cdr3_aa: CASSLGQGYSPLHF
d_call: TRBD1; v_call: TRBV29-1; j_call: TRBJ1-2; clone_size: NA; cdr3_nt: TGCAGCGTTTACGGACAGGGCTTCTATGGCTACACCTTC; cdr3_aa: CSVYGQGFYGYTF
d_call: TRBD2; v_call: TRBV6-5; j_call: TRBJ2-1; clone_size: NA; cdr3_nt: TGTGCCAGCAGTTACTCCGGGACTAGCGGGAGCAATGAGCAGTTCTTC; cdr3_aa: CASSYSGTSGSNEQFF
d_call: TRBD1; v_call: TRBV28; j_call: TRBJ1-1; clone_size: NA; cdr3_nt: TGTGCCAGCAGTTTTTGGCAGGGGGCAAGGAACACTGAAGCTTTCTTT; cdr3_aa: CASSFWQGARNTEAFF
d_call: TRBD1; v_call: TRBV19; j_call: TRBJ2-7; clone_size: NA; cdr3_nt: TGTGCCAGTAGCCCTTCCGGGACAGGGATGTCCGAGCAGTACTTC; cdr3_aa: CASSPSGTGMSEQYF
d_call: NA; v_call: TRBV7-2; j_call: TRBJ2-5; clone_size: NA; cdr3_nt: TGTGCCAGCAGCAAAGGGGCGTTTCAGACCCAGTACTTC; cdr3_aa: CASSKGAFQTQYF
d_call: NA; v_call: TRBV27; j_call: TRBJ2-7; clone_size: few; cdr3_nt: TGTGCCAGCAGCCTTTACGAGCAGTACTTC; cdr3_aa: CASSLYEQYF
d_call: NA; v_call: TRBV18; j_call: TRBJ1-5; clone_size: NA; cdr3_nt: TGTGCCAGCTCCCTCACCGACAATCAGCCCCAGCATTTT; cdr3_aa: CASSLTDNQPQHF
d_call: NA; v_call: TRBV18; j_call: TRBJ1-6; clone_size: NA; cdr3_nt: TGTGCCAGCTCAGTGGCAGATCGGAATAATTCACCCCTCCACTTT; cdr3_aa: CASSVADRNNSPLHF
d_call: NA; v_call: TRBV11-2; j_call: TRBJ2-6; clone_size: NA; cdr3_nt: TGTGCCAGCACCCCCGCCCGGGGGGCTTGGGGGGCCAACGTCCTGACTTTC; cdr3_aa: CASTPARGAWGANVLTF